The sequence of this T cell receptor (beta chain) was determined in a study of cytomegalovirus exposure and HLA in healthy donors. Study-level information: A later analysis reported the 130 or so validation repertoires used the same platform as the 550 to 800 first-cohort repertoires. The study's findings and limits: Usually a TCR sequence was rare, but some public TCRs were found in many donors. The study listed 164 cytomegalovirus-associated TCR beta chains.

Libraries were prepared by immunoSEQ multiplex PCR; TCRdb keeps only in-frame clonotypes and omits some of them. The data contain about 180,000 clones, roughly 85% of them singletons. To note about this clone: Its cognate antigen is unknown.

The trim removed 4 bases at V and 12 bases at J, leaving 16 bases unmatched. The length of the CDR3 is 15 residues. Germline CDR1 and CDR2: SGHNT and YYREEE (reference sequence). The chain carries TRBV5-4 and TRBJ2-7, with 10 nucleotides matching TRBD1. Sequencing was carried out using PBMCs. This clonotype was obtained from a man between 18 and 35 years old in good health and CMV-seropositive. The CDR3 DNA is TGTGCCAGCAGCCTCTCACCCCGGGACAGGGGCCCATCGTACTTC. It yields the protein CASSLSPRDRGPSYF.